What follows are 18 T cell receptor beta chains derived from one specimen sequenced in a study of T cell repertoires in cytomegalovirus infection. These receptors' targets are unknown. A single record per CDR3 protein comes from TCRdb applying MiXCR to the reads. This table has some 320,000 distinct CDR3 sequences, 25% to 30% appearing once. The input for sequencing was cultured PBMCs, taken from culture after CMV antigen stimulation. The receptors were sampled from a human donor in good health (CMV status not recorded). Some clones in this sample may be carry-over from other donors' samples.

The V and J genes are TRBV7-8 and TRBJ2-3; D is possibly TRBD2 (6 bases). The CDR3 length is 15 residues. Germline CDR1 is SGHVS and CDR2 is FQNEAQ. Deletions cut 5 bases from V and 7 bases from J, with 19 bases between. DNA of the CDR3: TGTGCCAGCAGCCTCGCGGGACCGGGATTAAATACGCAGTATTTT. This codes for CASSLAGPGLNTQYF.

V usage is TRBV20-1 and J usage is TRBJ2-1, with D hard to call. V shed 3 bases and J shed 5 bases, with 8 bases lying between them. The CDR3 has 12 amino acids. Germline lookup yields CDR1 DFQATT and CDR2 SNEGSKA (reference sequence). The CDR3 protein is CSASSPNNEQFF. CDR3 nucleotide sequence: TGCAGTGCTAGCAGCCCGAACAATGAGCAGTTCTTC.

This clonotype occurred a few times. The chain uses TRBV12-3 or TRBV12-4 and TRBJ1-5, with D uncertain. Trimming took off 3 bases at V and 7 bases at J, with 13 bases between the two ends. The CDR3 consists of 14 residues. The CDR3 protein is CASSLSPARQPQHF. The DNA for the CDR3 is TGTGCCAGCAGTTTGTCCCCCGCGAGGCAGCCCCAGCATTTT.

This chain links TRBV7-2 with TRBJ2-7; D remains unclear. In germline, CDR1 is SGHTA, CDR2 FQGNSA. Trimming cost V 1 base and J 3 bases, with 7 bases left between them. The length of the CDR3 is 13 residues. CDR3 protein: CASSLVKIYEQYF. The CDR3, as DNA: TGTGCCAGCAGCTTAGTCAAGATCTACGAGCAGTACTTC.

The chain recombines TRBV4-1 with TRBJ1-1; maybe TRBD1 (6 bases). Looked up from germline, CDR1 is MGHRA and CDR2 is YSYEKL. V was shortened by 4 bases and J by 6 bases, with 15 bases between the two germline ends. The CDR3 runs to 14 residues. This chain's CDR3 is CASSRNRENAEAFF. The CDR3 DNA sequence: TGCGCCAGCAGCCGGAACAGGGAAAACGCTGAAGCTTTCTTT.

The rearrangement links TRBV5-1 to TRBJ2-1; 8 nucleotides align to TRBD1. V lost 0 bases, J lost 4 bases, and 9 bases stayed unmatched. The CDR3 extends over 17 amino acids. Looked up from germline, CDR1 is SGHRS and CDR2 is YFSETQ. The CDR3 here is CASSLGAGTGLYNEQFF. In DNA form, the CDR3 reads TGCGCCAGCAGCTTGGGCGCAGGGACAGGATTGTACAATGAGCAGTTCTTC.

The chain is built from TRBV25-1 and TRBJ2-1; D might be TRBD1 (5 bases). The germline V and J ends were trimmed by 3 bases and 6 bases, with 18 bases remaining between them. The CDR3 consists of 16 residues. CDR1 MGHDK and CDR2 SYGVNS come from the germline V gene. The CDR3 region has the DNA TGTGCCAGCAGTGATATATTACGGCAGGGTGGCAATGAGCAGTTCTTC. Translating it yields CASSDILRQGGNEQFF.

In its sample, this clonotype was seen a few times. The V call is TRBV20-1, the J call TRBJ2-1; 9 nucleotides align to TRBD2. This CDR3 has 15 residues. After removal of 1 base from V and 7 bases from J, the junction contained 8 bases not matched to a gene. Germline V gene data show CDR1 as DFQATT and CDR2 as SNEGSKA (reference sequence). In DNA form, the CDR3 reads TGCAGTGCTAGAGCCCCGAGGACTAGCGTAAATGAGCAGTTCTTC. Translation: CSARAPRTSVNEQFF.

This clonotype came up a few times. V is TRBV28 and J is TRBJ2-7; 9 bases line up with TRBD2. After removal of 6 bases from V and 5 bases from J, the junction contained 11 bases not matched to a gene. CDR3 length equals 15 residues. Germline lookup yields CDR1 MDHEN and CDR2 SYDVKM. Here the CDR3 reads CASSRLGTSNHEQYF. The CDR3 DNA follows: TGTGCCAGCAGCCGATTGGGGACTAGCAACCACGAGCAGTACTTC. The full variable domain, completed using reference TRBV28 and TRBJ2-7, is DVKVTQSSRYLVKRTGEKVFLECVQDMDHENMFWYRQDPGLGLRLIYFSYDVKMKEKGDIPEGYSVSREKKERFSLILESASTNQTSMYLCASSRLGTSNHEQYFGPGTRLTVT.

The gene calls are TRBV27 and TRBJ1-4, with TRBD1 as a possible D gene (5 bases). This CDR3 is 15 amino acids long. Germline CDR1 reads MNHEY; CDR2 reads SMNVEV (reference sequence). Trimming stripped 6 bases from V and 5 bases from J, with 16 bases between. CDR3 sequence (DNA): TGTGCCAGCAGGGGGTCCGGGACGGGCAATGAAAAACTGTTTTTT. Protein product: CASRGSGTGNEKLFF.

This clonotype showed up just a few times. The chain uses TRBV14 and TRBJ2-4; possible D gene TRBD2, 5 bases. This CDR3 has 14 residues. V was clipped by 1 base and J by 9 bases, with 13 bases between them. In germline, CDR1 is SGHDN, CDR2 FVKESK. The CDR3 reads CASSQVRGMGIQYF. CDR3 coding DNA: TGTGCCAGCAGCCAAGTTCGGGGTATGGGCATTCAGTACTTC.

The rearrangement uses TRBV20-1 and TRBJ2-1; D remains unclear. Germline assignment: CDR1 DFQATT and CDR2 SNEGSKA (reference sequence). V dropped 3 bases and J dropped 8 bases, with 8 bases sitting between them. The length of the CDR3 is 11 residues. CDR3 bases: TGCAGTGCTAGTAAGTCCGATGAGCAGTTCTTC. This codes for CSASKSDEQFF.

The rearrangement uses TRBV20-1 and TRBJ2-5, with D possibly called TRBD1 or TRBD2 (6 bases each). CDR1 is DFQATT and CDR2 is SNEGSKA in the germline V gene (reference sequence). Trimming pared 2 bases from V and 5 bases from J, leaving 15 bases between. The CDR3 has 14 residues. The CDR3 protein is CSARKVGGEETQYF. The DNA of the CDR3 is TGCAGTGCTAGAAAGGTGGGGGGCGAGGAGACCCAGTACTTC.

This clonotype appeared a few times. The CDR3 sequence: CASSPRTGNYYGYTF. For the CDR3, the DNA is TGTGCCAGCTCACCCCGGACAGGGAATTACTATGGCTACACCTTC. The gene calls are TRBV18 and TRBJ1-2, with 8 bases fitting TRBD1. Germline V gene lookup returns CDR1 KGHSH and CDR2 LQKENI. Germline trimming cut 3 bases from V and 3 bases from J; bases unmatched to any gene: 6. The CDR3 is 15 residues long. Full variable domain (rest looked up from reference TRBV18 and TRBJ1-2): NAGVMQNPRHLVRRRGQEARLRCSPMKGHSHVYWYRQLPEEGLKFMVYLQKENIIDESGMPKERFSAEFPKEGPSILRIQQVVRGDSAAYFCASSPRTGNYYGYTFGSGTRLTVV.

V and J are TRBV4-2 and TRBJ2-3; no firm D call. Looked up from germline, CDR1 is LGHNA and CDR2 is YNFKEQ. This CDR3 is built from 14 residues. Deletions cut 0 bases from V and 6 bases from J, with 10 bases between. As DNA, the CDR3 is TGTGCCAGCAGCCAAGATCGTCCGAGGGATACGCAGTATTTT. It yields the protein CASSQDRPRDTQYF.

This clonotype was observed a handful of times. The chain is built from TRBV19 and TRBJ2-2, with a tentative D call TRBD2 (7 bases). Trimming removed 5 bases from V and 7 bases from J, with 14 bases in between. The CDR3 has 14 residues. Germline V gene data show CDR1 as LNHDA and CDR2 as SQIVND (reference sequence). In nucleotides, the CDR3 is TGTGCCAGTAGTCGGGGGGCGCAGGGCGGGGAGCTGTTTTTT. Its translation is CASSRGAQGGELFF.

This clonotype was counted only a few times. The chain carries TRBV7-9 and TRBJ1-2, with D maybe TRBD1 (6 bases). The CDR3 loop spans 14 amino acids. In germline, CDR1 is SEHNR, CDR2 FQNEAQ (reference sequence). V shed 5 bases and J shed 3 bases, with 13 bases lying between them. The CDR3 DNA reads TGTGCCAGCAGCGTCCGAGAGGGGGACTATGGCTACACCTTC. Its translation is CASSVREGDYGYTF. The entire variable domain, with the rest obtained from reference TRBV7-9 and TRBJ1-2, is as follows: DTGVSQNPRHKITKRGQNVTFRCDPISEHNRLYWYRQTLGQGPEFLTYFQNEAQLEKSRLLSDRFSAERPKGSFSTLEIQRTEQGDSAMYLCASSVREGDYGYTFGSGTRLTVV.

This clonotype was detected a few times. The chain uses TRBV12-3 or TRBV12-4 and TRBJ2-1; no clear D gene. This CDR3 region has 15 residues. V lost 3 bases to trimming and J lost 0 bases, with 9 bases between them. CDR3: CASSFSASSYNEQFF. The CDR3 region has the DNA TGTGCCAGCAGTTTCTCCGCCAGCTCCTACAATGAGCAGTTCTTC.